This TCR beta chain appears in the sequencing data of a study of CD8 T cells in Susac syndrome. Comment on this clonotype: No antigen is known for it.

TCR beta sequences were obtained from blood CD8+ and CD4+ T cells. TEMRA cells were FACS-enriched and CD8+ and CD4+ T cells negatively isolated. Overall study results and limits: Acknowledgment was made by the study that its TCR sequencing and HLA analysis involved a relatively small number of individuals.

RNA amounts of roughly 0.45 to 1 ug underwent reverse transcription with random hexamers. TCR beta CDR3 was amplified by immunoSEQ multiplex PCR. This amplification extended across 54 Vbeta and 13 Jbeta segments. TCRdb analysed the immunoSEQ multiplex PCR reads with MiXCR anew, one entry per CDR3 protein. The sample consists of about 160,000 distinct CDR3 sequences, approximately 93% of them appearing once. The clonotype was recovered from a human donor with multiple sclerosis. The source material was CD4+ T cells from PBMCs.

The CDR3 DNA reads as TGTGCCAGCTCACCAGGGACTACCGCTAATAATGAGCAGTTCTTC. It codes for CASSPGTTANNEQFF. The chain uses TRBV18 and TRBJ2-1; 7 bases fit TRBD2. Losses at the gene ends were 2 bases for V and 7 bases for J; bases not matched to a gene: 8. There are 15 residues in the CDR3. Germline-derived CDR1 and CDR2 are KGHSH and LQKENI. The full variable domain, with the rest looked up from reference TRBV18 and TRBJ2-1, is NAGVMQNPRHLVRRRGQEARLRCSPMKGHSHVYWYRQLPEEGLKFMVYLQKENIIDESGMPKERFSAEFPKEGPSILRIQQVVRGDSAAYFCASSPGTTANNEQFFGPGTRLTVL.